The TCR beta chain under discussion was sequenced for a study of neoadjuvant anti-PD-1 for oral cavity cancer. Across the study: Before surgery, most patients got three to four biweekly 3 mg/kg nivolumab doses.

The CDR3 covers 13 residues. V trimming: 8 bases; J trimming: 2 bases; junction bases outside the gene matches: 4. Germline CDR1 is MRHNA and CDR2 is SNTAGT. Of note for this clone: Its antigen is not known.

Sequenced by immunoSEQ multiplex PCR; TCRdb stores in-frame clones only, minus some. The table lists 75,000 or so clones, 84% of them singletons. Study-level findings and limits: With a few patients per group, TCR findings need larger cohorts.

The specimen was PBMCs, collected before nivolumab (anti-PD-1) treatment. This clonotype was sampled from a person aged 35 to 85 with oral cavity squamous cell carcinoma. The chain carries TRBV6-4 and TRBJ2-3, with 7 bases aligning to TRBD2. The CDR3 is CASGAGDTDTQYF. DNA of the CDR3: TGTGCCAGCGGTGCGGGAGACACAGATACGCAGTATTTT.